Detailed here is one TCR beta chain. Its antigen is currently unknown. This record belongs to a study of blood T cells in healthy people across ages. Study-wide points: Per million T cells, TCR beta diversity dropped about linearly as age rose.

A J-beta primer mix and a sample-barcoded 5' primer were used in a second PCR of roughly 7 to 12 cycles. A single record per CDR3 protein comes from TCRdb applying MiXCR to the 5' RACE reads. The sample lists about 730,000 distinct CDR3 sequences, around 46% occurring once. Sequenced material: blood. The source is a woman aged 55-70 years in good health.

The DNA for the CDR3 is TGTGCCAGTGAGCACAGGGGGGTTAATCAGCCCCAGCATTTT. It yields the protein CASEHRGVNQPQHF. The chain carries TRBV19 and TRBJ1-5; the match to TRBD1 covers 8 bases. The CDR3 contains 14 residues. With 8 bases clipped from V and 4 bases from J, the junction kept 7 bases outside the gene matches. Germline V gives CDR1 LNHDA, CDR2 SQIVND (reference sequence).